This is a list of T cell receptor beta chains from one sample in a study of T cell repertoires in cytomegalovirus infection. TCRdb reprocessed the reads via MiXCR and lists one record per CDR3 protein. The sample lists approximately 250,000 distinct CDR3 sequences, approximately 7% occurring once. The sample comprised PBMCs. The receptor set was obtained from a human donor in good health (CMV status not recorded). Some clones in this sample may be carry-over from other donors' samples. The CDR3 runs from the conserved cysteine through the conserved F or W. D genes are given only for firm matches. Some rows have no size entry. The others give once, few or many, or a class for an expanded clone.

J gene	clone size	V gene	D gene	CDR3 protein	CDR3 DNA
TRBJ2-2	many	TRBV6-5	-	CASRPTGTGELFF	TGTGCCAGCAGACCCACAGGGACCGGGGAGCTGTTTTTT
TRBJ1-1	-	TRBV6-2/TRBV6-3	TRBD1	CASTGTVHTEAFF	TGTGCCAGCACCGGGACAGTACACACTGAAGCTTTCTTT
TRBJ2-5	many	TRBV29-1	TRBD1	CSLGQGEGTQYF	TGCAGCTTGGGACAGGGGGAAGGGACCCAGTACTTC
TRBJ2-7	many	TRBV11-2	-	CASSPGAGYPYEQYF	TGTGCCAGCAGCCCAGGGGCAGGGTACCCCTACGAGCAGTACTTC
TRBJ1-2	many	TRBV29-1	TRBD1	CSFATGRAYGYTF	TGCAGCTTTGCGACAGGGCGAGCCTATGGCTACACCTTC
TRBJ2-1	few	TRBV28	TRBD2	CASSIPGVTSGGPSSYNEQFF	TGTGCCAGCAGTATACCTGGGGTGACTAGCGGGGGGCCGAGCTCCTACAATGAGCAGTTCTTC
TRBJ2-7	few	TRBV6-2/TRBV6-3	-	CASSYSTLVKEQYF	TGTGCCAGCAGTTACTCGACTCTAGTTAAGGAGCAGTACTTC
TRBJ2-5	many	TRBV28	-	CASSWGAEETQYF	TGTGCCAGCAGTTGGGGGGCGGAAGAGACCCAGTACTTC
TRBJ2-3	many	TRBV7-2	TRBD2	CASSLERDGSTQYF	TGTGCCAGCAGCTTAGAGCGGGACGGGTCGACGCAGTATTTT
TRBJ2-1	many	TRBV29-1	-	CSVARRLNNEQFF	TGCAGCGTGGCGCGCCGGCTAAACAATGAGCAGTTCTTC
TRBJ2-5	many	TRBV29-1	-	CSVEDAGETQYF	TGCAGCGTTGAAGACGCCGGGGAGACCCAGTACTTC
TRBJ2-5	many	TRBV7-6	-	CASSLGPAETQYF	TGTGCCAGCAGCTTAGGCCCAGCAGAGACCCAGTACTTC
TRBJ1-2	many	TRBV28	-	CASSLRPHDYGYTF	TGTGCCAGCAGTTTAAGGCCCCATGACTATGGCTACACCTTC
TRBJ1-2	many	TRBV20-1	-	CSAAAGYTF	TGCAGTGCGGCGGCCGGCTACACCTTC
TRBJ2-7	many	TRBV28	-	CASSLWGEQYF	TGTGCCAGCAGCCTATGGGGCGAGCAGTACTTC
TRBJ2-6	many	TRBV7-2	-	CASSLATGSGANVLTF	TGTGCCAGCAGCTTAGCGACCGGCTCTGGGGCCAACGTCCTGACTTTC
TRBJ2-7	few	TRBV28	-	CASSLQGDEQYF	TGTGCCAGCAGTCTCCAGGGCGACGAGCAGTACTTC
TRBJ2-7	many	TRBV7-9	-	CASSLSPGLVGEQYF	TGTGCCAGCAGCTTATCCCCCGGTTTGGTGGGCGAGCAGTACTTC
TRBJ2-1	-	TRBV10-2	-	CASRELDNEQFF	TGCGCCAGCAGGGAACTTGACAATGAGCAGTTCTTC
TRBJ2-2	many	TRBV7-9	-	CASSSAPQGYTGELFF	TGTGCCAGCAGCTCGGCCCCACAGGGATACACCGGGGAGCTGTTTTTT
TRBJ2-2	-	TRBV5-1	-	CASSLPGANTGELSF	TGCGCCAGCAGCTTACCCGGGGCGAACACCGGGGAGCTGTCTTTT
TRBJ2-5	many	TRBV7-2	TRBD1	CASSLGLVGQGKKETQYF	TGTGCCAGCAGCTTAGGCCTAGTTGGACAGGGGAAGAAAGAGACCCAGTACTTC
TRBJ1-6	many	TRBV7-2	TRBD1	CAIPQGQGSYNSPLHF	TGTGCCATCCCCCAGGGACAGGGCTCCTATAATTCACCCCTCCACTTT
TRBJ1-1	many	TRBV7-2	-	CASSSSYQGTEAFF	TGTGCCAGCAGCTCCAGCTACCAGGGGACTGAAGCTTTCTTT
TRBJ1-2	many	TRBV7-9	-	CASSLREGGYGYTF	TGTGCCAGCAGCTTAAGGGAGGGAGGCTATGGCTACACCTTC
TRBJ1-1	many	TRBV7-2	-	CASSLFPGAEAFF	TGTGCCAGCAGCTTATTCCCGGGCGCTGAAGCTTTCTTT
TRBJ2-5	many	TRBV7-2	-	CASSSAPSGTLAF	TGTGCCAGCAGTTCGGCACCTTCCGGGACCCTTGCCTTC
TRBJ2-1	many	TRBV6-2/TRBV6-3	TRBD1	CASAQRDGTGGVEQFF	TGTGCCAGCGCCCAGCGGGATGGGACAGGGGGCGTTGAGCAGTTCTTC
TRBJ2-5	many	TRBV6-1	-	CASSALTATLIRGQYF	TGTGCCAGCAGTGCCTTGACAGCCACCTTAATAAGGGGCCAGTACTTC
TRBJ2-7	many	TRBV6-5	-	CASSYSRLTGIFYEQYF	TGTGCCAGCAGTTACTCCCGCCTAACAGGGATTTTCTACGAGCAGTACTTC